The TCR beta chain under discussion was sequenced for a study of shared clonotypes between healthy human individuals. Findings of the study overall: In this cohort, only blood was sampled, and tissue repertoires likely differ.

The CDR3 loop spans 14 amino acids. The germline V and J ends were trimmed by 7 bases and 6 bases, with 17 bases remaining between them. From germline, CDR1 is MDHEN and CDR2 SYDVKM. Original processing notes: ImmunoSEQ output held junction-only sequences without quality scores, so filtering differed. Assay used: immunoSEQ multiplex PCR; TCRdb lists only in-frame clones, some missing. The D gene and trimming were derived from the DNA, and the V and J assignments and clone size from that table. This sample has roughly 700,000 clones, with about 74% found just once. Note on this clone: Its target is not known.

The clonotype was recovered from a young woman in good health. The sequenced sample was memory CD4+ T cells sorted from blood. As for subset: CD45RA-negative fraction. This sequence joins TRBV28 and TRBJ2-3, with D perhaps TRBD2 (6 bases). This CDR3 is CASTLDWGVDTQYF. The CDR3 DNA reads as TGTGCCAGCACCCTAGATTGGGGGGTGGATACGCAGTATTTT.